The 5 T cell receptor beta chains given below trace back to one sample, sequenced in a study of tumor-infiltrating lymphocytes in primary liver carcinoma. The source material, 20-30 mg of unsorted bulk tissue, was used to co-extract RNA and DNA. A constant-region primer primed TCR beta cDNA synthesis from 500 ng of total RNA. Nested multiplex PCR, run for three rounds with slightly modified ARM-PCR, yielded TCR beta libraries. A C-beta reverse primer was combined with TRBV1-TRBV30 forward primers in the first two PCR rounds, and each round had around 10 cycles. TCRdb recomputed calls from the multiplex PCR reads with MiXCR, one row per CDR3 protein. Here the sample spans tens of thousands of distinct CDR3 sequences, roughly 78% being singletons. Sequencing input: liver tumor tissue from sampling region 3. Described subset: tumor region T3, left-lateral pole. These receptors all come from a middle-aged man with primary liver carcinoma and hepatitis B virus infection.

Points on this clonotype: Because the CDR3's place on the DNA is in doubt, the DNA is left out and the CDR3 is given as listed by TCRdb. The chain has TRBV12-3 or TRBV12-4 and TRBJ1-2; the D call in the table, TRBD1, was not verified against the DNA. Both ends counted, the CDR3 spans 15 residues. CDR3 region: CTSSFGQGANYGYIF.

About this clonotype: The conserved phenylalanine or tryptophan is not found at the CDR3 terminus, so this likely reflects a read error. The chain employs TRBV29-1 and TRBJ2-3; D is ambiguous. V lost 7 bases and J 3 bases, leaving 5 bases between the germline ends. The CDR3 length is 10 residues. Per the germline V gene, CDR1 is SQVTM and CDR2 is ANQGSEA. The CDR3 reads CSDDTDTQYY. For the CDR3, the DNA is TGCAGCGACGATACAGATACGCAGTATTAT.

This clonotype was observed a single time. The chain is built from TRBV11-2 and TRBJ1-1; unclear D gene. The CDR3 loop spans 13 amino acids. Trimming removed 7 bases at V and 9 bases at J, with 18 bases between. Per the germline V gene, CDR1 is SGHAT and CDR2 is FQNNGV. CDR3 sequence (DNA): TGTGCCAGCATGTGGGAGGGAAGGACTAAAGCTTTCTTT. It codes for CASMWEGRTKAFF. The entire variable domain, with the rest obtained from reference TRBV11-2 and TRBJ1-1, is as follows: EAGVAQSPRYKIIEKRQSVAFWCNPISGHATLYWYQQILGQGPKLLIQFQNNGVVDDSQLPKDRFSAERLKGVDSTLKIQPAKLEDSAVYLCASMWEGRTKAFFGQGTRLTVV.

This clonotype was detected only once. The junction differs from germline at one of its ends, possibly a read error. CDR3 sequence (DNA): TGTACCAGCTGCCGGGGGGGCAGTAGCTCCTACGAGCAGTACTTC. It translates to CTSCRGGSSSYEQYF. The J gene is TRBJ2-7, the V gene TRBV6-1, with TRBD2 matching over 8 bases. This CDR3 is 15 amino acids long. CDR1 is MNHNS, CDR2 SASEGT, per germline.

This rearrangement joins TRBV11-2 to TRBJ2-7; 7 bases line up with TRBD2. Germline V gives CDR1 SGHAT, CDR2 FQNNGV. This CDR3 spans 15 amino acids. The CDR3 protein is CASSAPGLSLWVQCV. CDR3 nucleotide sequence: TGTGCCAGCAGTGCCCCGGGACTATCGTTGTGGGTGCAGTGCGTC.